The entry below describes one T cell receptor (beta chain). The record originates from a study of T cells expressing NK-cell markers. Study-wide context: TCR beta repertoires came from sorted CD3+CD56+NKG2C+, CD3+CD56+NKG2C- and CD3+CD56-NKG2C+ T cells.

UMIs accompanied the 5'RACE template switching by which TCR beta cDNA was made. TCRdb reprocessed the 5' RACE reads and reports one entry per CDR3 protein, with no DNA. The sample spans roughly 430,000 distinct CDR3 sequences; the ten largest clones claim more than 7%. CDR3 length equals 15 residues. CDR1 is SEHNR and CDR2 is FQNEAQ in the germline V gene (reference sequence). The chain uses TRBV7-9 and TRBJ2-5; TCRdb's D gene call, TRBD2, goes unchecked for lack of DNA. The sequenced sample was blood T cells: a sorted CD56 or NKG2C T cell subset, CD4+ or CD8+ T cells, or bulk PBMC T cells (not recorded which). This clonotype originated in a woman aged 18-70 years in good health. CDR3 region: CASSRGLAVQETQYF.